A selection of T cell receptor beta chains follows, all from one sample in a study of blood T cell repertoires in COVID-19. Sequenced by immunoSEQ multiplex PCR; TCRdb stores in-frame clones only, minus some. The data show 200,000 to 300,000 clones, about 82% seen once. Sequencing was performed on peripheral blood. The source is an older woman with active or convalescent COVID-19. CDR3s include the opening cysteine and the closing phenylalanine or tryptophan. A D gene is named only where the DNA matches it firmly.

d_call	j_call	cdr3_length	v_call	cdr3_nt	cdr3_aa
NA	TRBJ2-1	12	TRBV12-3/TRBV12-4	TGTGCCAGCAGTTCGGGACTCACGGCGCAGTTCTTC	CASSSGLTAQFF
NA	TRBJ2-7	14	TRBV5-5	TGTGCCAGCAGCGCCTTGGGAGGAGGCTACGAGCAGTACTTC	CASSALGGGYEQYF
NA	TRBJ1-2	11	TRBV6-5	TGTGCCGCGGGGGAAATCTATGGCTACACCTTC	CAAGEIYGYTF
TRBD2	TRBJ2-1	15	TRBV4-2	TGTGCCAGCAGCCTACTAGCGGGGGTCCAATCGGAGCAGTTCTTC	CASSLLAGVQSEQFF
NA	TRBJ2-2	13	TRBV29-1	TGCAGCGTTGAAGGCCAGGGTACCGGGGAGCTGTTTTTT	CSVEGQGTGELFF
TRBD1	TRBJ2-5	15	TRBV25-1	TGTGCCAGCAGTGTCCCAATGACAGGGAAAGAGACCCAGTACTTC	CASSVPMTGKETQYF
NA	TRBJ1-1	13	TRBV9	TGTGCCAGCAGCGCAAACAGCGCGGGTGAAGCTTTCTTT	CASSANSAGEAFF
NA	TRBJ1-5	13	TRBV5-6	TGTGCCAGCAGCCGGGAGGGGTCTCAGCCCCAGCATTTT	CASSREGSQPQHF
TRBD2	TRBJ2-3	18	TRBV28	TGTGCCAGCAGACTTCCCACCAGACTAGCGGGGGGGGAAGATACGCAGTATTTT	CASRLPTRLAGGEDTQYF
NA	TRBJ2-5	11	TRBV29-1	TGCAGCGTAACAGGGTTCGAGACCCAGTACTTC	CSVTGFETQYF
NA	TRBJ2-3	15	TRBV7-7	TGTGCTAGCAGCTTACTGGGACTCAACACAGATACGCAGTATTTT	CASSLLGLNTDTQYF
NA	TRBJ1-5	14	TRBV19	TGTGCCACCGCGGGGGACAACAGCAATCAGCCCCAGCATTTT	CATAGDNSNQPQHF
NA	TRBJ1-1	15	TRBV4-1	TGCGCCAGCAGCCAAGAGGCTTACAGGGTCGCTGAAGCTTTCTTT	CASSQEAYRVAEAFF